A single sample gave rise to the 9 T cell receptor beta chains below, sequenced in a study of OX40 agonist ivuxolimab in advanced cancers. This table comes from immunoSEQ multiplex PCR, and its TCRdb copy is limited to in-frame clones, with some not included. The repertoire holds more than 20,000 clones, with about 79% as singletons. The sequencing here drew on CD4+ or CD8+ T cells sorted from blood, taken in a trial of the OX40 agonist ivuxolimab. The receptor source for this set is an adult with an advanced solid tumor such as melanoma, head and neck, liver or kidney cancer.

The rearrangement links TRBV7-2 to TRBJ2-4; tentative D call: TRBD2 (6 bases). Germline assignment: CDR1 SGHTA and CDR2 FQGNSA. The CDR3 length is 14 residues. Trimming pared 4 bases from V and 9 bases from J, leaving 16 bases between. CDR3 nucleotides: TGTGCCAGCAGCTCCCCACTAGCTCGGGGCATTCAGTACTTC. Protein: CASSSPLARGIQYF. The full variable domain, with the rest looked up from reference TRBV7-2 and TRBJ2-4, is GAGVSQSPSNKVTEKGKDVELRCDPISGHTALYWYRQSLGQGLEFLIYFQGNSAPDKSGLPSDRFSAERTGGSVSTLTIQRTQQEDSAVYLCASSSPLARGIQYFGAGTRLSVL.

V is TRBV2 and J is TRBJ2-1; 12 bases line up with TRBD2. The CDR3 totals 16 residues. Germline V CDR1 and CDR2: SNHLY, FYNNEI. Losses at the gene ends were 6 bases for V and 10 bases for J; bases not matched to a gene: 13. Here the CDR3 reads CASRAASGRAAGEQFF. CDR3 bases: TGTGCCAGCAGGGCCGCTAGCGGGAGGGCCGCAGGGGAGCAGTTCTTC.

The rearrangement joins TRBV27 to TRBJ2-3; 10 nucleotides align to TRBD2. Germline CDR1 is MNHEY and CDR2 is SMNVEV (reference sequence). Germline trimming cut 6 bases from V and 3 bases from J; bases unmatched to any gene: 9. CDR3 length: 16 residues. The CDR3 loop reads CASSRPLAGATDTQYF. In DNA form, the CDR3 reads TGTGCCAGCAGCCGCCCCCTAGCGGGAGCTACAGATACGCAGTATTTT.

The chain carries TRBV19 and TRBJ2-1; TRBD1 matches at 10 bases. The CDR3 has 14 residues. V lost 7 bases to trimming and J lost 4 bases; unmatched junction nucleotides: 4. Germline loops: CDR1 LNHDA, CDR2 SQIVND (reference sequence). The CDR3 sequence is CASMEDRGYNEQFF. The CDR3 DNA sequence: TGTGCCAGTATGGAGGACAGGGGGTACAATGAGCAGTTCTTC.

The gene calls are TRBV6-6 and TRBJ2-7; TRBD1 matches at 7 bases. CDR1 MNHNY and CDR2 SVGAGI come from the germline V gene (reference sequence). CDR3 length: 12 residues. The CDR3 bases are TGTGCATCCAACAGGGGCATCGACGAGCAGTACTTC. This encodes CASNRGIDEQYF.

The V call is TRBV5-1, the J call TRBJ2-7; no firm D call. The length of the CDR3 is 12 residues. V gave up 0 bases and J gave up 3 bases, with 4 bases separating them. The germline CDR1 and CDR2 sequences are SGHRS and YFSETQ. The CDR3 nucleotides read TGCGCCAGCAGCTTGGAAGGCTACGAGCAGTACTTC. This encodes CASSLEGYEQYF.

The J gene is TRBJ2-1, the V gene TRBV5-1; 10 nucleotides align to TRBD2. This CDR3 spans 17 amino acids. Looked up from germline, CDR1 is SGHRS and CDR2 is YFSETQ. V gave up 0 bases and J gave up 5 bases; unmatched junction bases: 8. DNA of the CDR3: TGCGCCAGCAGCTTGGCAGCGGGAGGGTATTCCGACAATGAGCAGTTCTTC. Translation gives CASSLAAGGYSDNEQFF.

This chain joins TRBV2 and TRBJ2-7, with 10 bases aligning to TRBD1. CDR1 is SNHLY, CDR2 FYNNEI, per germline. V shed 6 bases and J 3 bases; nucleotides not matched to a gene: 5. The CDR3 contains 14 residues. CDR3 residues: CASSDRGQIYEQYF. CDR3 nucleotide sequence: TGTGCCAGCAGCGACAGGGGGCAGATCTACGAGCAGTACTTC.

This chain joins TRBV5-1 and TRBJ2-5; D not resolved. V was pared by 5 bases and J by 5 bases, with 13 bases between. The V gene's germline CDR1 is SGHRS and CDR2 YFSETQ. CDR3 length: 13 amino acids. Here the CDR3 reads CASSNLNGETQYF. Written as DNA, the CDR3 is TGCGCCAGCAGTAATCTTAACGGGGAGACCCAGTACTTC.